This is a list of T cell receptor beta chains from one sample in a study of post-analysis software for immune sequencing data. TCRdb recomputed calls from the PCR reads with MiXCR, one row per CDR3 protein. The sample holds 450,000 or so distinct CDR3 sequences, approximately 46% seen once. Material for sequencing was blood. These receptors were obtained from a girl between 5 and 17 years old with multiple sclerosis. Each CDR3 is given with its conserved first and last residue. A D gene is named only where the DNA matches it firmly. The size entry is marked missing in some rows and otherwise reads once, few, many or a size class.

v_gene,d_gene,abundance,j_gene,CDR3aa,CDR3nt
TRBV5-1,-,few,TRBJ2-1,CASSLAQGEQFF,TGCGCCAGCAGCTTGGCCCAAGGCGAGCAGTTCTTC
TRBV5-6,TRBD2,-,TRBJ2-1,CASSVAGGSPYNEQFF,TGTGCCAGCAGCGTAGCGGGAGGGTCCCCCTACAATGAGCAGTTCTTC
TRBV7-9,-,-,TRBJ2-3,CASSFGAGTDTQYF,TGTGCCAGCAGCTTCGGCGCGGGCACAGATACGCAGTATTTT
TRBV29-1,-,-,TRBJ1-1,CSVMTHRETEAFF,TGCAGCGTCATGACCCACCGGGAGACTGAAGCTTTCTTT
TRBV5-6,TRBD2,-,TRBJ2-5,CASSLGSGEAQYF,TGTGCCAGCAGCTTGGGGAGCGGGGAGGCCCAGTACTTC
TRBV2,-,-,TRBJ1-1,CASSEWRVRDTEAFF,TGTGCCAGCAGTGAATGGCGGGTAAGGGACACTGAAGCTTTCTTT
TRBV7-2,TRBD2,once,TRBJ2-7,CASSLVPSGRLNEQYF,TGTGCCAGCAGCTTAGTCCCCAGCGGGAGGTTAAATGAGCAGTACTTC
TRBV3-1,-,few,TRBJ2-5,CASSQGLLATQETQYF,TGTGCCAGCAGCCAAGGGTTATTGGCTACTCAAGAGACCCAGTACTTC
TRBV20-1,TRBD2,-,TRBJ2-3,CSALMTSGRDTDTQYF,TGCAGTGCTCTGATGACTAGCGGGAGGGACACAGATACGCAGTATTTT
TRBV7-2,TRBD1,-,TRBJ2-7,CASSSTGTGTYEQYF,TGTGCCAGCAGCTCTACAGGGACAGGCACCTACGAGCAGTACTTC
TRBV5-6,-,-,TRBJ2-7,CASSLEGGQYF,TGTGCCAGCAGCTTGGAGGGTGGCCAGTACTTC
TRBV2,-,few,TRBJ2-1,CASSERWLEKNEQFF,TGTGCCAGCAGTGAAAGGTGGTTGGAGAAGAATGAGCAGTTCTTC
TRBV29-1,-,-,TRBJ2-1,CSVDRTRNYNEQFF,TGCAGCGTTGATAGGACAAGGAACTACAATGAGCAGTTCTTC
TRBV6-1,-,few,TRBJ2-6,CASSEYQETGANVLTF,TGTGCCAGCAGTGAATATCAGGAAACTGGGGCCAACGTCCTGACTTTC
TRBV29-1,TRBD2,few,TRBJ2-3,CSVEVLGQLADATDTQYF,TGCAGCGTTGAAGTTTTGGGTCAGCTAGCGGACGCCACAGATACGCAGTATTTT
TRBV9,-,once,TRBJ2-1,CASSVGPWGRTNEQFF,TGTGCCAGCAGCGTAGGTCCTTGGGGACGAACCAATGAGCAGTTCTTC
TRBV3-1,-,few,TRBJ1-2,CASSQTGYGYTF,TGTGCCAGCAGCCAAACCGGGTATGGCTACACCTTC
TRBV28,TRBD1,-,TRBJ2-7,CASRRDRAYEQYF,TGTGCCAGCAGGAGGGACAGGGCGTACGAGCAGTACTTC
TRBV6-5,-,-,TRBJ2-7,CASHPRGLTYEQYF,TGTGCCAGTCACCCCCGGGGGCTAACCTACGAGCAGTACTTC
TRBV20-1,TRBD2,once,TRBJ2-5,CSASPLRLAGGGETQYF,TGCAGTGCTAGCCCTCTGAGACTAGCGGGAGGGGGGGAGACCCAGTACTTC
TRBV15,-,few,TRBJ2-7,CATSRPDGNYEQYF,TGTGCCACCAGCAGGCCCGACGGAAACTACGAGCAGTACTTC
TRBV7-9,TRBD2,-,TRBJ2-4,CASSLVAGRAKNIQYF,TGTGCCAGCAGCTTGGTAGCGGGAAGAGCCAAAAACATTCAGTACTTC
TRBV27,TRBD1,-,TRBJ2-7,CATGQGLYEQYF,TGTGCCACGGGACAGGGGCTATACGAGCAGTACTTC
TRBV29-1,-,few,TRBJ1-2,CSGGYNYGYTF,TGCAGCGGAGGCTATAACTATGGCTACACCTTC
TRBV2,TRBD1,few,TRBJ2-3,CASSPDRGLADTQYF,TGTGCCAGCTCCCCGGACAGGGGGCTTGCAGATACGCAGTATTTT
TRBV7-8,-,-,TRBJ2-5,CASRPRGRGQETQYF,TGTGCCAGCAGACCGCGGGGACGGGGGCAAGAGACCCAGTACTTC
TRBV11-3,-,-,TRBJ2-7,CASSLNSLYEQYF,TGTGCCAGCAGCTTGAACTCTTTATACGAGCAGTACTTC